The rows below give T cell receptor beta chains drawn from one sample of a study of human T cells and chemical hapten exposure. TCRdb called the RACE reads again in MiXCR, with one record for every CDR3 protein. The table lists about 180,000 distinct CDR3 sequences, just under 30% of them singletons. Sequencing used whole blood, obtained in connection with sensitization to the hapten diphenylcyclopropenone (DPC). The receptors were gathered from a woman in her 30s with alopecia areata. Some clones in this sample may be carry-over from other donors' samples. Each CDR3 is given with its conserved first and last residue. A D gene is named only where the DNA matches it firmly. Not all rows give a size; the values are once, few, many and, for expanded clones, a class.

CDR3nt | CDR3aa | v_gene | d_gene | abundance | j_gene
TGTGCCAGCAGTTTCTGGACAGGGGGAGAGCAGTACTTC | CASSFWTGGEQYF | TRBV27 | TRBD1 | NA | TRBJ2-7
TGTGCCAGCAGCGCATACAGGGACAGCACTGAAGCTTTCTTT | CASSAYRDSTEAFF | TRBV7-2 | TRBD1 | NA | TRBJ1-1
TGCGCCAGCAGCACTAGACTAGCAGCTACTGAGGGCGAGCAGTACTTC | CASSTRLAATEGEQYF | TRBV4-1 | TRBD2 | NA | TRBJ2-7
TGTGCCATCAGTGCCCAAGCCCCGCGGGATACGCAGTATTTT | CAISAQAPRDTQYF | TRBV10-3 | NA | few | TRBJ2-3
TGTGCCACCAGCAGAGATGGACAGGTTGGCACTGAAGCTTTCTTT | CATSRDGQVGTEAFF | TRBV15 | TRBD1 | NA | TRBJ1-1
TGTGCCAGCAGCCTGTGGCGACCCCTCGTCAATGAGCAGTTCTTC | CASSLWRPLVNEQFF | TRBV7-2 | NA | few | TRBJ2-1
TGTGCCAGCAGCGAAGGACAGGGGATTCAAGAGACCCAGTACTTC | CASSEGQGIQETQYF | TRBV7-2 | TRBD1 | NA | TRBJ2-5
TGTGCCAGCAGTAGGACCGGGCCTCGGGATACGCAGTATTTT | CASSRTGPRDTQYF | TRBV6-5 | NA | NA | TRBJ2-3
TGCAGTGCTAAGGGCAGTTATAGCAATCAGCCCCAGCATTTT | CSAKGSYSNQPQHF | TRBV20-1 | NA | NA | TRBJ1-5
TGTGCCACCAGCATTACGGCGGGGGTGACAGCCAAAAACATTCAGTACTTC | CATSITAGVTAKNIQYF | TRBV15 | TRBD2 | many | TRBJ2-4
TGCGCCAGCAGCCTATCAACCGGGACAATTTACGAGCAGTACTTC | CASSLSTGTIYEQYF | TRBV4-1 | NA | few | TRBJ2-7
TGTGCCAGAAGCAAAGACGGGGTCTCCTACGAGCAGTACTTC | CARSKDGVSYEQYF | TRBV3-1 | NA | NA | TRBJ2-7
TGTGCCAGCAGTTTAGAAGGGTCGGGGACAGGGTTTGGCGAGCAGTACTTC | CASSLEGSGTGFGEQYF | TRBV12-3/TRBV12-4 | TRBD1 | NA | TRBJ2-7
TGTGCCAGCAGCCCAGGGAGGGGGACGGATTCACCCCTCCACTTT | CASSPGRGTDSPLHF | TRBV7-2 | NA | NA | TRBJ1-6
TGTGCCAGCAGCCGCGGGATAAATGAAAAACTGTTTTTT | CASSRGINEKLFF | TRBV7-9 | NA | NA | TRBJ1-4
TGTGCCAGCAGTTACTCATCGGGAGCTAGTGAAGCTTTCTTT | CASSYSSGASEAFF | TRBV6-2/TRBV6-3 | NA | few | TRBJ1-1
TGTGCCAGCAGTGGAGTTCAGGGGGATAACACTGAAGCTTTCTTT | CASSGVQGDNTEAFF | TRBV4-2 | TRBD1 | NA | TRBJ1-1